Listed here are 22 T cell receptor beta chains from one sample, sequenced in a study of T cell clonotyping in hematopoietic cell transplantation. Profiled with immunoSEQ multiplex PCR; TCRdb holds only in-frame clones, not every one. Here the sample spans some 13,000 clones, 62% being singletons. The sequenced material came from PBMCs. The receptors derive from a human donor who either received an allogeneic hematopoietic cell transplant for a myeloid malignancy or was a related donor (not recorded which). Some clones in this sample may be carry-over from other donors' samples.

This clone was seen once. V and J are TRBV4-1 and TRBJ1-2; D is unresolved. The CDR3 length is 14 residues. V lost 0 bases, J lost 8 bases, and 13 bases lay in between. The germline CDR1 and CDR2 sequences are MGHRA and YSYEKL. CDR3 residues: CASSQDRALRGYTF. The CDR3 DNA is TGCGCCAGCAGCCAAGATAGGGCTTTAAGGGGCTACACCTTC.

This clone has more than one count but fewer than ten. The chain uses TRBV5-4 and TRBJ2-1; no firm D call. V lost 4 bases and J lost 0, with 5 bases in between. CDR1 is SGHNT and CDR2 is YYREEE in the germline V gene (reference sequence). This CDR3 region has 13 residues. The CDR3 loop reads CASSPSSYNEQFF. CDR3 DNA sequence: TGTGCCAGCAGCCCGAGCTCCTACAATGAGCAGTTCTTC.

This clone showed up just a few times. The chain links TRBV7-6 to TRBJ1-5; the D gene is possibly TRBD1 (6 bases). Trimming took off 2 bases at V and 6 bases at J, with 17 bases between the two ends. CDR1 SGHVS and CDR2 FNYEAQ come from the germline V gene. The CDR3 has 16 amino acids. The CDR3 is CASSLWAGGGVQPQHF. The DNA of the CDR3 is TGTGCCAGCAGCTTATGGGCGGGGGGCGGGGTTCAGCCCCAGCATTTT.

This clone was seen once. The chain is built from TRBV6-5 and TRBJ2-5, with D perhaps TRBD2 (6 bases). Trimming cost V 1 base and J 5 bases, with 11 bases left between them. CDR1 and CDR2 from the germline V gene are MNHEY and SVGAGI. The CDR3 covers 14 residues. The CDR3 nucleotides are TGTGCCAGCAGTTACTTGGCTAGCGTTGAGACCCAGTACTTC. The encoded protein is CASSYLASVETQYF.

V and J are TRBV29-1 and TRBJ2-5, with a tentative D call TRBD1 (7 bases). The CDR3 loop spans 12 amino acids. Trimming took 6 bases from V and 4 from J, leaving 12 bases between them. Per germline, CDR1 SQVTM and CDR2 ANQGSEA. The CDR3 sequence: CSVGGGGETQYF. DNA for the CDR3: TGCAGCGTCGGAGGGGGCGGAGAGACCCAGTACTTC.

The chain combines TRBV4-1 with TRBJ1-2, with D possibly being TRBD1 (6 bases). V gave up 1 base and J gave up 6 bases, with 12 bases separating them. Per the germline V gene, CDR1 is MGHRA and CDR2 is YSYEKL. This CDR3 has 14 residues. The CDR3 DNA sequence: TGCGCCAGCAGCCAAGGTCGGGGGGCAAATGGCTACACCTTC. This codes for CASSQGRGANGYTF.

On this clone: Other nucleotide sequences in the sample specify the same CDR3. The chain uses TRBV6-5 and TRBJ1-5; 7 bases match TRBD1. J lost 5 bases, V lost 5 bases, and 6 bases had no gene match. Germline values: CDR1 MNHEY, CDR2 SVGAGI. The CDR3 loop spans 14 amino acids. For the CDR3, the DNA is TGTGCCAGCAGTCAGGACAGGTCGTATCAGCCCCAGCATTTT. Residues: CASSQDRSYQPQHF.

This clone showed up just once. The chain joins TRBV29-1 to TRBJ2-2, with D possibly matching TRBD2 (5 bases). The germline V and J ends were trimmed by 3 bases and 6 bases, with 11 bases remaining between them. The germline CDR1 and CDR2 sequences are SQVTM and ANQGSEA. This CDR3 has 13 residues. The CDR3 sequence: CSVDRGGAGELFF. For the CDR3, the DNA is TGCAGCGTTGATCGGGGTGGGGCCGGGGAGCTGTTTTTT.

The genes are TRBV6-6 and TRBJ1-2, with D maybe TRBD1 (6 bases). Germline loops: CDR1 MNHNY, CDR2 SVGAGI (reference sequence). Trimming pared 4 bases from V and 12 bases from J, leaving 12 bases between. This CDR3 is 11 amino acids long. In DNA, the CDR3 is TGTGCCAGCAGTTCGGGGGCTTGGAACACCTTC. This codes for CASSSGAWNTF.

The rearrangement links TRBV30 to TRBJ1-1, with a weak D call TRBD1 (5 bases). Trimming removed 4 bases from V and 2 bases from J, with 14 bases in between. Germline V lookup: CDR1 GTSNPN, CDR2 SVGIG (reference sequence). The CDR3 loop spans 14 amino acids. The CDR3 nucleotides read TGTGCCTGGATTCTCCGTGGGGGAAACACTGAAGCTTTCTTT. As protein: CAWILRGGNTEAFF.

V gene TRBV9 combines with J gene TRBJ1-2; tentatively, D is TRBD1 (5 bases). V lost 4 bases and J lost 4, with 14 bases in between. CDR3 length: 14 amino acids. CDR1 SGDLS and CDR2 YYNGEE come from the germline V gene. The CDR3 DNA sequence: TGTGCCAGCAGCTTTGCCTCAGGGTCCTATGGCTACACCTTC. It is translated as CASSFASGSYGYTF.

This clone has more than one count but fewer than ten. This chain connects TRBV9 to TRBJ1-2, with D perhaps TRBD1 (5 bases). Germline V gives CDR1 SGDLS, CDR2 YYNGEE. Trimming took 1 base from V and 2 from J, leaving 21 bases between them. The CDR3 is 18 amino acids. The CDR3 here is CASSVYGTDPKFNYGYTF. CDR3 nucleotide sequence: TGTGCCAGCAGCGTATATGGGACGGATCCCAAATTCAACTATGGCTACACCTTC.

As regards this clone: It is likely a read error, because the conserved phenylalanine at the end of the CDR3 is missing. The gene calls are TRBV7-6 and TRBJ1-4; no clear D gene. The ends were cut back, 3 bases at V and 7 bases at J, with 15 bases in the middle. The germline V gene encodes CDR1 SGHVS and CDR2 FNYEAQ. The CDR3 length is 15 residues. The CDR3 reads CASSFRAEKGEKLFS. The CDR3 DNA follows: TGTGCCAGCAGCTTCCGGGCAGAAAAAGGTGAAAAACTGTTTTCT.

V is TRBV30 and J is TRBJ1-3; no clear D gene. The V gene lost 0 bases and the J gene lost 0 bases, with 15 bases spanning the gap. Germline V gene data show CDR1 as GTSNPN and CDR2 as SVGIG (reference sequence). The CDR3 has 17 amino acids. CDR3 protein: CAWSVKKGPSSGNTIYF. The CDR3 DNA is TGTGCCTGGAGTGTGAAAAAGGGTCCCTCCTCTGGAAACACCATATATTTT. Full variable domain (missing parts from reference TRBV30 and TRBJ1-3): SQTIHQWPATLVQPVGSPLSLECTVEGTSNPNLYWYRQAAGRGLQLLFYSVGIGQISSEVPQNLSASRPQDRQFILSSKKLLLSDSGFYLCAWSVKKGPSSGNTIYFGEGSWLTVV.

This chain connects TRBV30 to TRBJ1-2; 7 bases agree with TRBD1. The germline gives CDR1 GTSNPN, CDR2 SVGIG (reference sequence). The trim removed 1 base at V and 2 bases at J, leaving 10 bases unmatched. This CDR3 spans 16 amino acids. The CDR3 region has the DNA TGTGCCTGGAGTGCCGGACAGGTCCTTATCAACTATGGCTACACCTTC. Residues: CAWSAGQVLINYGYTF.

This clone appeared a few times. This sequence joins TRBV7-3 and TRBJ2-7, with D maybe TRBD2 (5 bases). The CDR3 covers 16 residues. V was pared by 0 bases and J by 0 bases, with 12 bases between. Germline V gives CDR1 SGHTA, CDR2 FQGTGA. CDR3: CASSLTPYAGSYEQYF. CDR3 DNA: TGTGCCAGCAGCTTAACTCCATATGCGGGCTCCTACGAGCAGTACTTC.

This chain joins TRBV2 and TRBJ2-7, with D unresolved. CDR1 and CDR2 (germline): SNHLY, FYNNEI. Trimming removed 7 bases from V and 1 base from J, with 14 bases in between. The CDR3 sequence is 14 residues long. The CDR3 DNA reads as TGTGCCAGCAACCTAAACACCCAATCCTACGAGCAGTACTTC. It specifies CASNLNTQSYEQYF.

This clone has just a few counts. The chain couples TRBV5-1 to TRBJ1-2; TRBD1 aligns across 8 bases. CDR1 SGHRS and CDR2 YFSETQ come from the germline V gene. Germline trimming cut 0 bases from V and 8 bases from J; bases unmatched to any gene: 9. This CDR3 region has 15 residues. CDR3 region: CASSLEGQAVRGYTF. The CDR3 coding sequence is TGCGCCAGCAGCTTGGAGGGACAGGCGGTAAGGGGCTACACCTTC.

The chain combines TRBV30 with TRBJ1-1; 7 bases map to TRBD1. Germline V CDR1 and CDR2: GTSNPN, SVGIG (reference sequence). CDR3 length: 13 residues. Losses at the gene ends were 4 bases for V and 0 bases for J; bases not matched to a gene: 2. The chain's CDR3 is CAWNRGLNTEAFF. In DNA form, the CDR3 reads TGTGCCTGGAACAGGGGACTGAACACTGAAGCTTTCTTT. The variable domain in full, with the rest retrieved from reference TRBV30 and TRBJ1-1, is SQTIHQWPATLVQPVGSPLSLECTVEGTSNPNLYWYRQAAGRGLQLLFYSVGIGQISSEVPQNLSASRPQDRQFILSSKKLLLSDSGFYLCAWNRGLNTEAFFGQGTRLTVV.

The CDR3 sequence: CASSHRTGPGNTIYF. The CDR3 DNA reads TGCGCCAGCAGCCACAGAACGGGACCTGGAAACACCATATATTTT. J is TRBJ1-3 and V is TRBV4-1, with TRBD1 as a possible D gene (5 bases). Germline V gene sequence: CDR1 MGHRA, CDR2 YSYEKL. Deletions cut 3 bases from V and 2 bases from J, with 11 bases between. The CDR3 runs 15 residues.

This clone appeared once. The chain couples TRBV20-1 to TRBJ2-1, with unresolved D. CDR3 length equals 11 residues. V was clipped by 7 bases and J by 7 bases, with 11 bases between them. Germline CDR1 and CDR2: DFQATT and SNEGSKA (reference sequence). As DNA, the CDR3 is TGCAGTGTCACCCAGTCGAATGAGCAGTTCTTC. Encoded protein: CSVTQSNEQFF.

CDR3 amino acids: CASSNNLQAFF. CDR3 nucleotide sequence: TGTGCCAGCAGCAATAACCTTCAAGCTTTCTTT. The gene calls are TRBV14 and TRBJ1-1, with D unclear. The CDR3 is 11 amino acids. CDR1 is SGHDN and CDR2 is FVKESK in the germline V gene. Deletions cut 5 bases from V and 9 bases from J, with 10 bases between.